This passage covers 20 T cell receptor beta chains from one sample sequenced in a study of cytomegalovirus exposure and HLA in healthy donors. Amplification used 60 Vbeta primers and 13 Jbeta primers. Produced via immunoSEQ multiplex PCR; TCRdb's table is partial and in-frame only. Here the sample spans about 120,000 clones, about four fifths being singletons. Material for sequencing was PBMCs. The source is a young woman in good health and CMV-seronegative.

There are a few counts of this clone. This chain links TRBV6-1 with TRBJ2-1; 10 bases fit TRBD2. The CDR3 has 15 residues. Germline CDR1 reads MNHNS; CDR2 reads SASEGT. Trimming took 0 bases from V and 8 from J; bases not matched to a gene: 4. The DNA for the CDR3 is TGTGCCAGCAGTGAAGCGAGCGGGGGGGCGGATGAGCAGTTCTTC. Protein: CASSEASGGADEQFF.

Comment on this clone: The sample holds other DNA sequences that translate to the same CDR3. The chain links TRBV5-1 to TRBJ2-3; 9 nucleotides line up with TRBD2. Germline V CDR1 and CDR2: SGHRS, YFSETQ. Unmatched junction bases numbered 4, after V lost 4 bases and J lost 4 bases. The CDR3 sequence is 14 residues long. CDR3 DNA sequence: TGCGCCAGCAGCCTGGCGGGGGGGTCAGATACGCAGTATTTT. The encoded protein is CASSLAGGSDTQYF.

The chain carries TRBV2 and TRBJ2-2, with 8 nucleotides matching TRBD2. Germline V gives CDR1 SNHLY, CDR2 FYNNEI. V lost 4 bases and J lost 0; bases outside the gene matches: 7. The CDR3 is 17 amino acids. CDR3 sequence (DNA): TGTGCCAGCAGTGTTAGTAGCGGGGACGCGAACACCGGGGAGCTGTTTTTT. Protein: CASSVSSGDANTGELFF.

The rearrangement joins TRBV5-6 to TRBJ1-2; D is unclear. The CDR3 has 13 amino acids. Deletions cut 4 bases from V and 6 bases from J, with 13 bases between. Germline V gene lookup returns CDR1 SGHDT and CDR2 YYEEEE. The CDR3 spells CASSADGLNGYTF. In DNA, the CDR3 is TGTGCCAGCAGCGCAGACGGACTTAATGGCTACACCTTC. Full variable domain (rest looked up from reference TRBV5-6 and TRBJ1-2): DAGVTQSPTHLIKTRGQQVTLRCSPKSGHDTVSWYQQALGQGPQFIFQYYEEEERQRGNFPDRFSGHQFPNYSSELNVNALLLGDSALYLCASSADGLNGYTFGSGTRLTVV.

The rearrangement uses TRBV2 and TRBJ1-3; 7 nucleotides match TRBD1. CDR3 size: 13 residues. Germline CDR1 SNHLY, CDR2 FYNNEI. The trim removed 4 bases at V and 4 bases at J, leaving 1 base unmatched. The CDR3 is CASSGQGGNTIYF. Written as DNA, the CDR3 is TGTGCCAGCAGTGGACAGGGAGGAAACACCATATATTTT.

The V call is TRBV9, the J call TRBJ1-1, with TRBD1 as a possible D gene (5 bases). Trimming took off 1 base at V and 5 bases at J, with 12 bases between the two ends. Germline CDR1 SGDLS, CDR2 YYNGEE. CDR3 length: 14 residues. This CDR3 is CASSVLGQGTEAFF. The CDR3 DNA is TGTGCCAGCAGCGTATTAGGGCAGGGAACTGAAGCTTTCTTT.

This sequence joins TRBV28 and TRBJ1-5, with 9 bases fitting TRBD1. Germline values: CDR1 MDHEN, CDR2 SYDVKM. This CDR3 has 18 amino acids. Germline trimming cut 6 bases from V and 2 bases from J; bases unmatched to any gene: 14. CDR3 loop: CASREQGAVNEGNQPQHF. Written as DNA, the CDR3 is TGTGCCAGCAGGGAACAGGGGGCCGTAAATGAGGGCAATCAGCCCCAGCATTTT.

The chain uses TRBV5-4 and TRBJ2-3; D is perhaps TRBD1 (6 bases). Trimming stripped 0 bases from V and 4 bases from J, with 9 bases between. The CDR3 consists of 14 residues. The germline gives CDR1 SGHNT, CDR2 YYREEE (reference sequence). The CDR3 sequence is CASSLDRDSDTQYF. The DNA for the CDR3 is TGTGCCAGCAGCTTGGACAGGGATTCAGATACGCAGTATTTT.

The sample holds a few counts of this clone. The V call is TRBV6-4, the J call TRBJ2-1; 11 bases agree with TRBD2. This CDR3 is 16 amino acids long. Trimming removed 5 bases from V and 1 base from J; junction bases left unmatched: 4. Looked up from germline, CDR1 is MRHNA and CDR2 is SNTAGT. The CDR3 region has the DNA TGTGCCAGCAGTCCACTAGCGGGGGTGTCCTACAATGAGCAGTTCTTC. Residues: CASSPLAGVSYNEQFF.

Here the CDR3 reads CAWSRSRTSGGDNEQFF. The CDR3 DNA sequence: TGTGCCTGGAGTAGGAGCCGGACTAGCGGGGGGGACAATGAGCAGTTCTTC. The rearrangement uses TRBV30 and TRBJ2-1, with 15 bases fitting TRBD2. Germline values: CDR1 GTSNPN, CDR2 SVGIG (reference sequence). V trimming: 2 bases; J trimming: 5 bases; junction bases outside the gene matches: 7. This CDR3 has 17 amino acids.

This clone has only one observation. This sequence joins TRBV19 and TRBJ1-1; D is perhaps TRBD1 (6 bases). The CDR3 totals 15 residues. Germline V lookup: CDR1 LNHDA, CDR2 SQIVND (reference sequence). V gave up 3 bases and J gave up 0 bases, with 11 bases separating them. CDR3 sequence: CASSIGRDMNTEAFF. DNA of the CDR3: TGTGCCAGTAGTATTGGCAGGGACATGAACACTGAAGCTTTCTTT.

This chain connects TRBV5-1 to TRBJ1-5; TRBD1 matches at 7 bases. The V and J ends lost 0 bases and 1 base, in that order; junction bases with no gene match: 16. The CDR3 length is 20 residues. The germline CDR1 and CDR2 sequences are SGHRS and YFSETQ. DNA of the CDR3: TGCGCCAGCAGCTTGGGCCCGAACGTCCCGGGACAGAGGAGCAATCAGCCCCAGCATTTT. Translating it yields CASSLGPNVPGQRSNQPQHF.

This rearrangement joins TRBV6-1 to TRBJ2-7, with unresolved D. The CDR3 loop spans 13 amino acids. The ends were cut back, 6 bases at V and 4 bases at J, with 13 bases in the middle. Germline V gives CDR1 MNHNS, CDR2 SASEGT. This CDR3 is CASRVQKFYEQYF. CDR3 nucleotides: TGTGCCAGCAGGGTGCAGAAATTTTACGAGCAGTACTTC.

This chain uses TRBV28 with TRBJ1-5; TRBD1 agrees at 7 bases. The CDR3 has 13 residues. Germline assignment: CDR1 MDHEN and CDR2 SYDVKM. Trimming removed 6 bases from V and 6 bases from J; junction bases left unmatched: 5. CDR3 region: CASSGQGVQPQHF. The CDR3 DNA reads TGTGCCAGCAGCGGGCAGGGGGTTCAGCCCCAGCATTTT.

The chain couples TRBV2 to TRBJ2-7, with D perhaps TRBD2 (6 bases). Germline loops: CDR1 SNHLY, CDR2 FYNNEI. This CDR3 is built from 16 residues. Deletions cut 6 bases from V and 0 bases from J, with 18 bases between. Here the CDR3 DNA reads TGTGCCAGCAGCCCTAGACCGGGGGAAAGCTCCTACGAGCAGTACTTC. The encoded protein is CASSPRPGESSYEQYF.

Concerning this clone: The junction and the germline gene differ at one end; a read error may be behind it. This rearrangement joins TRBV7-7 to TRBJ1-1, with a weak D call TRBD1 (5 bases). The germline V gene has CDR1 SSHAT and CDR2 FNYEAQ (reference sequence). The CDR3 consists of 13 residues. In DNA form, the CDR3 reads TGTGCTAGCAGCTTGACAGAGAACACTGAAGCTTTCTTT. Translating it yields CASSLTENTEAFF.

J is TRBJ2-7 and V is TRBV6-1; TRBD2 matches at 9 bases. The germline CDR1 and CDR2 sequences are MNHNS and SASEGT. This CDR3 spans 15 amino acids. V lost 3 bases, J lost 6 bases, and 9 bases stayed unmatched. Here the CDR3 reads CASSEASGGSSEQYF. CDR3 nucleotide sequence: TGTGCCAGCAGTGAGGCCAGCGGGGGGTCCAGCGAGCAGTACTTC.

This clone was detected once. The chain is built from TRBV28 and TRBJ2-5, with TRBD2 identical over 12 bases. V gave up 3 bases and J gave up 5 bases; unmatched junction bases: 7. The CDR3 consists of 16 residues. Per germline, CDR1 MDHEN and CDR2 SYDVKM. Here the CDR3 reads CASSFPSGGAVETQYF. The CDR3 DNA reads TGTGCCAGCAGTTTTCCTAGCGGGGGGGCGGTTGAGACCCAGTACTTC.

The rearrangement joins TRBV6-6 to TRBJ1-2, with D hard to call. CDR1 MNHNY and CDR2 SVGAGI come from the germline V gene (reference sequence). The length of the CDR3 is 14 residues. Between the trimmed V and J ends, which lost 2 bases and 0 bases, there was a span of 7 bases. The DNA of the CDR3 is TGTGCCAGCAGTTACGGCCAGGCTAACTATGGCTACACCTTC. It is translated as CASSYGQANYGYTF.

The chain recombines TRBV27 with TRBJ2-5, with a tentative D call TRBD2 (5 bases). The CDR3 spans 16 residues. Germline V gene data show CDR1 as MNHEY and CDR2 as SMNVEV (reference sequence). V was pared by 2 bases and J by 1 base, with 14 bases between. CDR3 residues: CASSLGLGSFQETQYF. DNA for the CDR3: TGTGCCAGCAGTTTAGGGTTGGGGAGCTTCCAAGAGACCCAGTACTTC.